Below, 31 T cell receptor beta chains from the same sample are listed, as sequenced in a study of cytomegalovirus exposure and HLA in healthy donors. Vbeta (60) and Jbeta (13) primers were used in the PCR. The assay was immunoSEQ multiplex PCR, and TCRdb's table has in-frame clones only and misses some. The data show around 200,000 clones, with approximately 80% seen just once and more than 1.3% held by the top ten. Input material: PBMCs. The source is a girl aged 10-17 years in good health and CMV-seronegative.

The chain is built from TRBV4-3 and TRBJ1-4; tentative D call: TRBD1 (5 bases). The CDR3 extends over 15 amino acids. Deletions cut 2 bases from V and 4 bases from J, with 11 bases between. Germline V lookup: CDR1 LGHNA, CDR2 YSLEER. CDR3 loop: CASSQSTAYNEKLFF. DNA for the CDR3: TGCGCCAGCAGCCAATCGACAGCTTATAATGAAAAACTGTTTTTT.

J is TRBJ2-6 and V is TRBV2; D perhaps matches TRBD1 (5 bases). The CDR3 sequence is 13 residues long. Trimming shortened V by 10 bases and J by 0 bases, and 7 bases separated the two germline ends. The germline V gene encodes CDR1 SNHLY and CDR2 FYNNEI. CDR3 bases: TGTGCCAAAAGGGGCTCTGGGGCCAACGTCCTGACTTTC. Translation gives CAKRGSGANVLTF. Complete variable domain (other parts from reference TRBV2 and TRBJ2-6): EPEVTQTPSHQVTQMGQEVILRCVPISNHLYFYWYRQILGQKVEFLVSFYNNEISEKSEIFDDQFSVERPDGSNFTLKIRSTKLEDSAMYFCAKRGSGANVLTFGAGSRLTVL.

This clone was detected once. The J gene is TRBJ1-1, the V gene TRBV2; TRBD1 is a possible D gene (5 bases). Germline V lookup: CDR1 SNHLY, CDR2 FYNNEI. Trimming left V 2 bases short and J 0 bases short, with 22 bases between. This CDR3 has 19 amino acids. For the CDR3, the DNA is TGTGCCAGCAGTGAATCGAGGGGACGCGCGGGGCTCATGAACACTGAAGCTTTCTTT. It specifies CASSESRGRAGLMNTEAFF.

This clone was seen just once. V and J are TRBV28 and TRBJ2-5; possible D gene TRBD1, 5 bases. CDR3 length equals 17 residues. Germline CDR1 MDHEN, CDR2 SYDVKM. Trimming took 1 base from V and 1 from J, leaving 16 bases between them. In DNA, the CDR3 is TGTGCCAGCAGTTTATTTCAGGGTTTGGTCGGCCAAGAGACCCAGTACTTC. As protein: CASSLFQGLVGQETQYF.

This clone was seen a handful of times. This chain joins TRBV5-6 and TRBJ1-5; D might be TRBD1 (6 bases). Germline loops: CDR1 SGHDT, CDR2 YYEEEE. This CDR3 is 14 amino acids long. With 3 bases removed from V and 5 bases from J, the gap between germline ends came to 12 bases. For the CDR3, the DNA is TGTGCCAGCAGCTCAGGGGCTGGATATCAGCCCCAGCATTTT. As protein: CASSSGAGYQPQHF.

V is TRBV5-6 and J is TRBJ2-7; 11 bases agree with TRBD2. The junction had 2 bases not matched to a gene; V was cut back by 3 bases and J by 0 bases. CDR3 length equals 15 residues. Germline CDR1 reads SGHDT; CDR2 reads YYEEEE. CDR3: CASSWLAGGSYEQYF. CDR3 DNA sequence: TGTGCCAGCAGCTGGCTAGCGGGGGGCTCCTACGAGCAGTACTTC.

This clone has a handful of counts. The CDR3 region is CASSPSGTYEQYF. DNA for the CDR3: TGTGCCAGCTCACCCTCCGGTACTTACGAGCAGTACTTC. This chain uses TRBV18 with TRBJ2-7; D is uncertain. Germline CDR1 is KGHSH and CDR2 is LQKENI. This CDR3 is built from 13 residues. The V end was cut by 3 bases, the J end by 4 bases, with 10 bases between.

This rearrangement joins TRBV10-3 to TRBJ2-3, with D possibly being TRBD2 (5 bases). The length of the CDR3 is 13 residues. The germline CDR1 and CDR2 sequences are ENHRY and SYGVKD. The V gene lost 8 bases and the J gene lost 2 bases, with 11 bases spanning the gap. CDR3 DNA sequence: TGTGCCATCGAGGACTCCAACACAGATACGCAGTATTTT. It specifies CAIEDSNTDTQYF.

V usage is TRBV5-6 and J usage is TRBJ2-1; D possibly corresponds to TRBD2 (6 bases). CDR1 is SGHDT and CDR2 is YYEEEE in the germline V gene. The CDR3 spans 13 residues. V shed 1 base and J shed 12 bases, with 14 bases lying between them. In DNA, the CDR3 is TGTGCCAGCAGCTTGTTCGGGCGGGGTCGGCAGTTCTTC. This gives the protein CASSLFGRGRQFF.

The V and J genes are TRBV19 and TRBJ1-5; 10 bases are shared with TRBD1. The CDR3 spans 18 residues. Germline V gives CDR1 LNHDA, CDR2 SQIVND (reference sequence). V was pared by 7 bases and J by 4 bases, with 16 bases of the junction left unmatched. CDR3 sequence reads: CASTHLGRGTGDNQPQHF. The CDR3 nucleotides read TGTGCCAGTACCCACCTTGGGCGGGGGACAGGGGATAATCAGCCCCAGCATTTT.

This chain links TRBV25-1 with TRBJ2-7; TRBD1 might be the D (5 bases). The CDR3 contains 14 residues. Germline-derived CDR1 and CDR2 are MGHDK and SYGVNS. Trimming took 7 bases from V and 2 from J, leaving 15 bases between them. CDR3 protein: CASIREGSPYEQYF. Written as DNA, the CDR3 is TGTGCCAGCATCAGGGAAGGGTCTCCCTACGAGCAGTACTTC.

The rearrangement uses TRBV11-1 and TRBJ1-1, with D possibly TRBD1 on 6 matching bases. This CDR3 is built from 13 residues. CDR1 is SGHAT and CDR2 is FQDESV in the germline V gene (reference sequence). The ends were cut back, 1 base at V and 8 bases at J, with 11 bases in the middle. The CDR3 coding sequence is TGTGCCAGCAGCTTAGACAGGACAGACGAAGCTTTCTTT. It translates to CASSLDRTDEAFF.

This clone has just one count. The V and J genes are TRBV9 and TRBJ2-5, with D unclear. The ends were cut back, 4 bases at V and 0 bases at J, with 13 bases in the middle. CDR3 length: 15 residues. Germline V gene lookup returns CDR1 SGDLS and CDR2 YYNGEE. CDR3 in amino acids: CASSRSGQYQETQYF. CDR3 bases: TGTGCCAGCAGCCGAAGTGGGCAGTACCAAGAGACCCAGTACTTC.

The chain links TRBV27 to TRBJ1-2; possible D gene TRBD1, 5 bases. V was clipped by 7 bases and J by 7 bases, with 19 bases between them. CDR1 and CDR2 (germline): MNHEY, SMNVEV (reference sequence). CDR3 length: 14 residues. The CDR3 loop is CASIVGGSLSGYTF. The CDR3 DNA reads as TGTGCCAGCATAGTCGGGGGGTCGCTCTCTGGCTACACCTTC.

On this clone itself: The same CDR3 is also encoded by other DNA sequences in this sample. This chain connects TRBV28 to TRBJ1-1; no clear D gene. Trimming removed 6 bases from V and 2 bases from J, with 4 bases in between. This CDR3 has 11 residues. Germline values: CDR1 MDHEN, CDR2 SYDVKM. The CDR3, as DNA: TGTGCCAGCAGCCAAAACACTGAAGCTTTCTTT. Translation: CASSQNTEAFF.

The chain is built from TRBV19 and TRBJ1-4; D remains unclear. V was clipped by 6 bases and J by 3 bases, with 8 bases between them. This CDR3 contains 13 residues. Germline V gene data show CDR1 as LNHDA and CDR2 as SQIVND (reference sequence). CDR3 nucleotide sequence: TGTGCCAGTAGGGTCGAGGCTAATGAAAAACTGTTTTTT. It encodes CASRVEANEKLFF. Together with reference TRBV19 and TRBJ1-4, the CDR3 gives the full variable domain: DGGITQSPKYLFRKEGQNVTLSCEQNLNHDAMYWYRQDPGQGLRLIYYSQIVNDFQKGDIAEGYSVSREKKESFPLTVTSAQKNPTAFYLCASRVEANEKLFFGSGTQLSVL.

A single count supports this clone. V gene TRBV6-5 combines with J gene TRBJ1-2; 7 nucleotides align to TRBD1. This CDR3 spans 15 amino acids. The germline gives CDR1 MNHEY, CDR2 SVGAGI. The V and J ends lost 6 bases and 2 bases, in that order; junction bases with no gene match: 9. Here the CDR3 DNA reads TGTGCCAGCAGCAATAACGAACAGGGGAACTATGGCTACACCTTC. Its protein is CASSNNEQGNYGYTF.

The gene calls are TRBV18 and TRBJ1-2; D is possibly TRBD1 (5 bases). CDR3 length: 16 residues. Trimming removed 2 bases at V and 5 bases at J, with 18 bases between. CDR1 is KGHSH, CDR2 LQKENI, per germline. CDR3 sequence (DNA): TGTGCCAGCTCACCAACGGGGGGGGACGACTCATATGGCTACACCTTC. It is translated as CASSPTGGDDSYGYTF.

The gene calls are TRBV25-1 and TRBJ1-1; D ambiguous. Germline V gives CDR1 MGHDK, CDR2 SYGVNS. CDR3 length equals 14 residues. With 5 bases removed from V and 1 base from J, the gap between germline ends came to 11 bases. The CDR3 DNA is TGTGCCAGCAGTCCTATATTTAAGAACACTGAAGCTTTCTTT. Encoded protein: CASSPIFKNTEAFF. Based on the CDR3 plus reference TRBV25-1 and TRBJ1-1, the full variable domain is EADIYQTPRYLVIGTGKKITLECSQTMGHDKMYWYQQDPGMELHLIHYSYGVNSTEKGDLSSESTVSRIRTEHFPLTLESARPSHTSQYLCASSPIFKNTEAFFGQGTRLTVV.

The chain joins TRBV28 to TRBJ2-6, with no clear D. The length of the CDR3 is 13 residues. Per germline, CDR1 MDHEN and CDR2 SYDVKM. Trimming shortened V by 7 bases and J by 4 bases, and 8 bases separated the two germline ends. The CDR3 DNA sequence: TGTGCCAGCACTCAGGAAGGGGCCAACGTCCTGACTTTC. It encodes CASTQEGANVLTF.

The CDR3 loop is CASSEGGLLEQYF. The CDR3 DNA sequence: TGTGCCAGCAGTGAAGGGGGACTGCTCGAGCAGTACTTC. This sequence joins TRBV6-1 and TRBJ2-7; D is perhaps TRBD2 (6 bases). V lost 1 base and J lost 6, with 10 bases in between. The CDR3 is made up of 13 amino acids. The germline gives CDR1 MNHNS, CDR2 SASEGT.

The V and J genes are TRBV28 and TRBJ1-3; maybe TRBD1 (5 bases). CDR1 is MDHEN, CDR2 SYDVKM, per germline. The CDR3 sequence is 14 residues long. Trimming stripped 7 bases from V and 2 bases from J, with 12 bases between. The chain's CDR3 is CASNAGQAGNTIYF. The CDR3 DNA sequence: TGTGCCAGCAACGCAGGGCAGGCTGGAAACACCATATATTTT. The full variable domain, its missing parts supplied by reference TRBV28 and TRBJ1-3, is DVKVTQSSRYLVKRTGEKVFLECVQDMDHENMFWYRQDPGLGLRLIYFSYDVKMKEKGDIPEGYSVSREKKERFSLILESASTNQTSMYLCASNAGQAGNTIYFGEGSWLTVV.

This sequence joins TRBV4-2 and TRBJ1-4; the D gene is possibly TRBD1 (6 bases). This CDR3 has 16 residues. CDR1 LGHNA and CDR2 YNFKEQ come from the germline V gene. Trimming removed 1 base at V and 5 bases at J, with 14 bases between. DNA of the CDR3: TGTGCCAGCAGCCAAGGCGGGGGGGCCTTAAATGAAAAACTGTTTTTT. It translates to CASSQGGGALNEKLFF.

The V call is TRBV6-1, the J call TRBJ2-7; 8 nucleotides line up with TRBD2. The J segment lost 2 bases and the V segment lost 3 bases, leaving 6 bases of the junction unmatched. The CDR3 totals 15 residues. Germline CDR1 reads MNHNS; CDR2 reads SASEGT. The CDR3 loop reads CASSDSTGGPYEQYF. CDR3 bases: TGTGCCAGCAGTGACAGCACGGGGGGGCCCTACGAGCAGTACTTC.

The chain recombines TRBV19 with TRBJ1-2, with no clear D. The length of the CDR3 is 13 residues. Per germline, CDR1 LNHDA and CDR2 SQIVND (reference sequence). V lost 3 bases and J lost 3, with 8 bases in between. CDR3 in amino acids: CASSIRRDYGYTF. The CDR3 nucleotides read TGTGCCAGTAGTATCCGGCGGGACTATGGCTACACCTTC.

This clone showed up just once. This chain connects TRBV7-2 to TRBJ2-1; D is perhaps TRBD1 (5 bases). Trimming took off 1 base at V and 8 bases at J, with 15 bases between the two ends. Germline V gene data show CDR1 as SGHTA and CDR2 as FQGNSA. The CDR3 spans 15 residues. The CDR3 spells CASSLGSGNVDEQFF. CDR3 DNA: TGTGCCAGCAGCTTAGGATCAGGGAATGTTGATGAGCAGTTCTTC. Using reference TRBV7-2 and TRBJ2-1 for the parts outside the CDR3, the full variable domain is GAGVSQSPSNKVTEKGKDVELRCDPISGHTALYWYRQSLGQGLEFLIYFQGNSAPDKSGLPSDRFSAERTGGSVSTLTIQRTQQEDSAVYLCASSLGSGNVDEQFFGPGTRLTVL.

The chain uses TRBV6-1 and TRBJ1-1; TRBD1 aligns across 9 bases. From germline, CDR1 is MNHNS and CDR2 SASEGT. The junction had 3 bases not matched to a gene; V was cut back by 5 bases and J by 5 bases. The CDR3 runs to 13 residues. The CDR3 nucleotides read TGTGCCAGCAGTAGGGACAGGGCGACTGAAGCTTTCTTT. Encoded protein: CASSRDRATEAFF.

The genes are TRBV18 and TRBJ1-4; no definite D call. The germline gives CDR1 KGHSH, CDR2 LQKENI. Trimming left V 2 bases short and J 10 bases short, with 14 bases between. This CDR3 has 14 residues. CDR3 nucleotides: TGTGCCAGCTCACCAGTTCTTAACCGGGGAAAACTGTTTTTT. It specifies CASSPVLNRGKLFF.

The V call is TRBV18, the J call TRBJ1-1, with D unresolved. Trimming cost V 0 bases and J 0 bases, with 8 bases left between them. The CDR3 loop spans 15 amino acids. From germline, CDR1 is KGHSH and CDR2 LQKENI. The CDR3 loop reads CASSPPNSMNTEAFF. In nucleotides, the CDR3 is TGTGCCAGCTCACCACCGAACAGTATGAACACTGAAGCTTTCTTT.

The rearrangement joins TRBV5-5 to TRBJ1-1; tentative D call: TRBD1 (6 bases). Looked up from germline, CDR1 is SGHKS and CDR2 is YYEKEE (reference sequence). The CDR3 contains 13 residues. Between the trimmed V and J ends, which lost 4 bases and 7 bases, there was a span of 14 bases. The CDR3 spells CASSPTPTGEAFF. CDR3 bases: TGTGCCAGCAGCCCGACCCCGACAGGTGAAGCTTTCTTT. Full variable domain (rest looked up from reference TRBV5-5 and TRBJ1-1): DAGVTQSPTHLIKTRGQQVTLRCSPISGHKSVSWYQQVLGQGPQFIFQYYEKEERGRGNFPDRFSARQFPNYSSELNVNALLLGDSALYLCASSPTPTGEAFFGQGTRLTVV.

V gene TRBV28 combines with J gene TRBJ1-1; no reliable D call. The germline CDR1 and CDR2 sequences are MDHEN and SYDVKM. CDR3 size: 13 residues. Deletions cut 7 bases from V and 4 bases from J, with 13 bases between. CDR3 protein: CASTEGRGTEAFF. The CDR3 coding sequence is TGTGCCAGCACGGAGGGTCGGGGCACTGAAGCTTTCTTT.